These T cell receptor beta chains were read from a single sample in a study of blood T cell repertoires in COVID-19. The repertoire was sequenced with immunoSEQ multiplex PCR; TCRdb's copy has only in-frame clones and lacks some. This sample has about 73,000 clones; just over 90% occur once, and the top ten carry less than 6.5%. The sample comprised peripheral blood. These receptors originate from a woman aged 18 to 35 with acute or convalescent COVID-19. Each CDR3 is given with its conserved first and last residue. D genes are given only for firm matches. Clone size is stated in some rows and not others, as once, few, many or a class when expanded.

TRBV19	TRBJ1-2	-	-	TGTGCCAGTAGTACCGTTGGAGGGGCTTCCTATGGCTACACCTTC	CASSTVGGASYGYTF
TRBV5-8	TRBJ2-5	-	few	TGTGCCAGCAGCTTGTCTGGGGGCGGTGGGACCCAGTACTTC	CASSLSGGGGTQYF
TRBV28	TRBJ1-1	TRBD1	-	TGTGCCAGCAGTTACACAGGGGTGCGGTTGTCCACTGAAGCTTTCTTT	CASSYTGVRLSTEAFF
TRBV19	TRBJ1-2	-	-	TGTGCCAGTAGTATCGTCAGTAACTATGGCTACACCTTC	CASSIVSNYGYTF
TRBV10-2	TRBJ1-5	-	-	TGCGCCAGCGGACAGACGAATCAGCCCCAGCATTTT	CASGQTNQPQHF
TRBV4-3	TRBJ2-7	-	-	TGCGCCAGCAGCTCGGCCCACGGGACCTACGAGCAGTACTTC	CASSSAHGTYEQYF
TRBV7-2	TRBJ2-3	TRBD2	-	TGTGCCAGCAACCCCGTGTCCGGGGGGGCAATCGATACGCAGTATTTT	CASNPVSGGAIDTQYF
TRBV30	TRBJ1-2	-	once	TGTGCCTGGACGACAGGACCTAACTATGGCTACACCTTC	CAWTTGPNYGYTF
TRBV5-1	TRBJ1-1	-	-	TGCGCCAGCAGCTTGTCGCTAGGGACTAACACTGAAGCTTTCTTT	CASSLSLGTNTEAFF
TRBV14	TRBJ1-2	-	-	TGTGCCAGCAGCCAAGGGTACGGGGGCTACACCTTC	CASSQGYGGYTF
TRBV19	TRBJ1-2	-	-	TGTGCCAGTAGTCCAAACCCAACAGGATTTAACTATGGCTACACCTTC	CASSPNPTGFNYGYTF
TRBV28	TRBJ2-7	TRBD1	once	TGTGCCAGCAACCTCGGGACAGGGCCCTCCTACGAGCAGTACTTC	CASNLGTGPSYEQYF
TRBV6-2/TRBV6-3	TRBJ1-2	TRBD1	-	TGTGCCAGCAGCTGGAGTCGACAGGGGGGGTATGGCTACACCTTC	CASSWSRQGGYGYTF
TRBV18	TRBJ2-3	-	-	TGTGCCAGCTCACCACAGGGCGGGGATACGCAGTATTTT	CASSPQGGDTQYF
TRBV7-9	TRBJ1-4	-	once	TGTGCCAGCAGCTTCAGGGGAACTAATGAAAAACTGTTTTTT	CASSFRGTNEKLFF
TRBV5-4	TRBJ1-2	-	few	TGTGCCAGCAGAACTGTTAAAGGAAGGCTAGCTAACTATGGCTACACCTTC	CASRTVKGRLANYGYTF
TRBV4-3	TRBJ2-3	-	once	TGCGCCAGCAGCCAAGATGCAGGATATAGCACAGATACGCAGTATTTT	CASSQDAGYSTDTQYF
TRBV7-9	TRBJ2-7	-	-	TGTGCCACCGAGGGTTCCGAGCAGTACTTC	CATEGSEQYF
TRBV18	TRBJ1-5	-	-	TGTGCCAGCTCACCATGGGGGGAGAATCAGCCCCAGCATTTT	CASSPWGENQPQHF
TRBV9	TRBJ1-3	-	-	TGTGCCAGCAGCGTAGGCGAGGGCGGGTCTGGAAACACCATATATTTT	CASSVGEGGSGNTIYF
TRBV5-1	TRBJ2-7	TRBD1	-	TGCGCCAGCAGCTTGGAGGCGCGGAGGGACAGGGGGCTTGCATCCGACGAGCAGTACTTC	CASSLEARRDRGLASDEQYF
TRBV6-5	TRBJ2-7	TRBD2	-	TGTGCCAGCAGTACCCTCAGCGGGGACGACGAGCAGTACTTC	CASSTLSGDDEQYF
TRBV5-1	TRBJ2-2	TRBD1	-	TGCGCCAGCAGTCCCGGGACAGGGGACACCGGGGAGCTGTTTTTT	CASSPGTGDTGELFF
TRBV28	TRBJ2-3	-	-	TGTGCCAGCAGCCCCCCAATTGGAGCTGGCACAGATACGCAGTATTTT	CASSPPIGAGTDTQYF
TRBV28	TRBJ1-3	-	-	TGTGCCAGCAGTTCGAACAGACAGACCTCTGGAAACACCATATATTTT	CASSSNRQTSGNTIYF
TRBV7-9	TRBJ1-2	-	-	TGTGCCAGCAGCCCCCCCGACAGGAGCGACTACACCTTC	CASSPPDRSDYTF
TRBV2	TRBJ2-1	-	-	TGTGCCAGCAGGAGGGACACCAACAATGAGCAGTTCTTC	CASRRDTNNEQFF
TRBV7-9	TRBJ1-3	TRBD1	-	TGTGCCAGCTTAACAGGGGTCGGAAACACCATATATTTT	CASLTGVGNTIYF
TRBV5-8	TRBJ1-1	-	-	TGTGCCAGCAGCTGGGGGGTGGGCCCGAACACTGAAGCTTTCTTT	CASSWGVGPNTEAFF
TRBV5-1	TRBJ2-5	-	-	TGCGCCAGCAGCTACTGGGACTTACAAGAGACCCAGTACTTC	CASSYWDLQETQYF
TRBV30	TRBJ1-2	-	-	TGTGCCTGGATAGGACACCACTATGGCTACACCTTC	CAWIGHHYGYTF
TRBV6-1	TRBJ1-2	TRBD1	-	TGTGCCAGCAGTGAACTGGACAGGGTTGATGGCTACACCTTC	CASSELDRVDGYTF
TRBV6-5	TRBJ1-2	TRBD1	-	TGTGCCAGCAGAGCCCCGGGACAGGGGGCAGGGGGCTACACCTTC	CASRAPGQGAGGYTF
TRBV5-1	TRBJ2-6	-	-	TGCGCCAGCAGCTTGAATGGTGAACGGGCTGGGGCCAACGTCCTGACTTTC	CASSLNGERAGANVLTF
TRBV6-6	TRBJ1-4	TRBD1	-	TGTGCCAGCAGCAACAGGGGTAATACTAATGAAAAACTGTTTTTT	CASSNRGNTNEKLFF
TRBV6-6	TRBJ1-1	-	-	TGTGCCAGCACGGGACTAGCTAACACTGAAGCTTTCTTT	CASTGLANTEAFF
TRBV10-1	TRBJ1-4	-	-	TGCGCCAGCAGTGTTCTTTGGTATGGCCATAATGAAAAACTGTTTTTT	CASSVLWYGHNEKLFF
TRBV14	TRBJ1-6	-	-	TGTGCCAGCAGCTTAGGACACCCTACTAATTCACCCCTCCACTTT	CASSLGHPTNSPLHF
TRBV6-1	TRBJ1-5	TRBD1	-	TGTGCCAGCAGGGGTACAGGGGGCTCGCAGCCCCAGCATTTT	CASRGTGGSQPQHF
TRBV7-8	TRBJ2-1	TRBD2	-	TGTGCCAGCAGCGGAGGGACTAGCGCTATCGATGAGCAGTTCTTC	CASSGGTSAIDEQFF
TRBV6-2/TRBV6-3	TRBJ2-1	TRBD1	-	TGTGCCAGCAGCCCCCCCGGGACAGGGTACAATGAGCAGTTCTTC	CASSPPGTGYNEQFF
TRBV5-1	TRBJ1-1	-	-	TGCGCCAGCAGCCCCGTTTTCGGGGAGAACACTGAAGCTTTCTTT	CASSPVFGENTEAFF
TRBV19	TRBJ1-5	TRBD1	-	TGTGCCAGTAGTTCTACAGGGGGTTATAGCAATCAGCCCCAGCATTTT	CASSSTGGYSNQPQHF
TRBV19	TRBJ2-7	-	once	TGTGCCAGTAGTTCGCAACAGGGCGGCGTATCCGAGCAGTACTTC	CASSSQQGGVSEQYF
TRBV10-3	TRBJ1-6	-	-	TGTGCCAGCACAAGCTCCTATAATTCACCCCTCCACTTT	CASTSSYNSPLHF
TRBV6-5	TRBJ2-5	TRBD1	-	TGTGCCGGACAGGACAGGCGAGAGACCCAGTACTTC	CAGQDRRETQYF